This T cell receptor (beta chain) was sequenced during a study of identical twins. Findings and caveats of the study: One should note that invariant MAIT and iNKT cells could partly confound zero-insertion analyses.

The CDR3 length is 15 residues. CDR1 and CDR2 (germline): DFQATT, SNEGSKA (reference sequence). Trimming shortened V by 3 bases and J by 2 bases, and 15 bases separated the two germline ends. Healthy Caucasians provided all donations. TCRdb redid the calling of the 5' RACE reads with MiXCR, one entry per CDR3 protein. The table shows 200,000 to 300,000 distinct CDR3 sequences, with about 7% occurring only once. Regarding this clonotype: Its antigen remains unidentified.

The same sample was also studied in work on yellow fever vaccine responses in identical twins.

The sequence came from a woman under 30 in good health. Sequences were obtained from memory (CD45RO+) T cells sorted from blood. The chain combines TRBV20-1 with TRBJ2-3, with D possibly TRBD2 on 5 matching bases. The CDR3 nucleotides are TGCAGTGCTAGTGCGGCGGGCAATCCCACAGATACGCAGTATTTT. It encodes CSASAAGNPTDTQYF.